These 17 T cell receptor beta chains came from one sample sequenced in a study of Graves' ophthalmopathy and Graves' hyperthyroidism. As the template, RNA transcripts were used to amplify TCR beta CDR3 regions. The library came from an HTBI-primed first-round RT-PCR and a second-round multiplex PCR. TCRdb reprocessed the multiplex PCR reads with MiXCR, giving one entry per CDR3 protein. The repertoire has 680,000 or so distinct CDR3 sequences, 22% of them found once; the top ten carry approximately 6.9%. What was sequenced was peripheral blood. These receptors were obtained from a woman aged 18-29 years with stable Graves' hyperthyroidism. Some clones in this sample may be carry-over from other donors' samples.

This clonotype appeared many times. V and J are TRBV20-1 and TRBJ2-7, with TRBD2 identical over 13 bases. Germline lookup yields CDR1 DFQATT and CDR2 SNEGSKA (reference sequence). The CDR3 runs to 16 residues. V was clipped by 4 bases and J by 1 base; unmatched bases: 7. This chain's CDR3 is CSATYTSGRASYEQYF. The DNA of the CDR3 is TGCAGTGCTACCTATACTAGCGGGAGGGCATCCTACGAGCAGTACTTC.

This clonotype has at least ten counts. V is TRBV6-2 or TRBV6-3 and J is TRBJ2-7, with D possibly matching TRBD1 (5 bases). The CDR3 runs 14 residues. The ends were cut back, 4 bases at V and 5 bases at J, with 15 bases in the middle. Looked up from germline, CDR1 is MNHEY and CDR2 is SVGEGT. DNA of the CDR3: TGTGCCAGCAGTTCAGGTCAGGGTATCCACGAGCAGTACTTC. Its protein product is CASSSGQGIHEQYF.

The sample holds a few counts of this clonotype. This chain uses TRBV4-1 with TRBJ2-5; TRBD2 agrees at 8 bases. The germline gives CDR1 MGHRA, CDR2 YSYEKL. The CDR3 extends over 16 amino acids. The V and J ends lost 4 bases and 1 base, in that order; junction bases with no gene match: 8. The CDR3 nucleotides are TGCGCCAGCAGCCCCCAACCCAGCGGGGGCCAAGAGACCCAGTACTTC. It specifies CASSPQPSGGQETQYF.

This clonotype was found many times. The genes are TRBV10-3 and TRBJ2-7, with TRBD2 identical over 7 bases. This CDR3 region has 13 residues. Germline values: CDR1 ENHRY, CDR2 SYGVKD. Trimming cost V 5 bases and J 5 bases; bases outside gene matches: 6. CDR3 coding DNA: TGTGCCATCAGTACCCATGGGGGGGACGAGCAGTACTTC. Its protein is CAISTHGGDEQYF.

This clonotype was seen a handful of times. The J gene is TRBJ2-6, the V gene TRBV6-1, with D uncertain. The CDR3 length is 17 residues. V was clipped by 0 bases and J by 4 bases, with 13 bases between them. CDR1 and CDR2 from the germline V gene are MNHNS and SASEGT. Written as DNA, the CDR3 is TGTGCCAGCAGTGAAGCGCTGGGCTGGTCCGGGGCCAACGTCCTGACTTTC. Translating gives CASSEALGWSGANVLTF.

In this sample, this clonotype turned up many times. J is TRBJ2-5 and V is TRBV6-5; D unresolved. Germline-derived CDR1 and CDR2 are MNHEY and SVGAGI. With 4 bases removed from V and 5 bases from J, the gap between germline ends came to 11 bases. CDR3 length equals 13 residues. CDR3 DNA: TGTGCCAGCAGTTTCGGTTTACATGAGACCCAGTACTTC. It is translated as CASSFGLHETQYF.

In its sample, this clonotype was seen a few times. The rearrangement joins TRBV20-1 to TRBJ1-5, with no clear D. The CDR3 extends over 11 amino acids. CDR1 DFQATT and CDR2 SNEGSKA come from the germline V gene (reference sequence). Between the trimmed V and J ends, which lost 7 bases and 1 base, there was a span of 5 bases. Here the CDR3 reads CSVGSNQPQHF. In DNA, the CDR3 is TGCAGTGTGGGAAGCAATCAGCCCCAGCATTTT.

This clonotype was recorded many times. The chain is built from TRBV2 and TRBJ2-2; maybe TRBD1 (5 bases). Germline CDR1 SNHLY, CDR2 FYNNEI. The CDR3 totals 20 residues. Trimming cost V 2 bases and J 0 bases, with 22 bases left between them. CDR3 in amino acids: CASSEIADKKVIANTGELFF. In DNA form, the CDR3 reads TGTGCCAGCAGTGAAATTGCGGACAAGAAGGTCATCGCGAACACCGGGGAGCTGTTTTTT.

For this clonotype: One end of the junction fails to match germline, which may point to a read error. The J gene is TRBJ1-1, the V gene TRBV2; 8 bases match TRBD1. Per the germline V gene, CDR1 is SNHLY and CDR2 is FYNNEI. CDR3 length equals 16 residues. The DNA of the CDR3 is TGTGCCAGCAGTAGTCCGGGACAGGTATTGGCCACTGACGCTTTCTTT. It yields the protein CASSSPGQVLATDAFF.

This clonotype has at least ten counts. V is TRBV28 and J is TRBJ2-4; D might be TRBD1 or TRBD2, each matching 5 bases. Deletions cut 0 bases from V and 4 bases from J, with 13 bases between. Germline CDR1 reads MDHEN; CDR2 reads SYDVKM. The CDR3 has 16 amino acids. The CDR3 region is CASSLWGMGVKNIQYF. CDR3 coding DNA: TGTGCCAGCAGTTTATGGGGGATGGGGGTGAAAAACATTCAGTACTTC.

The chain links TRBV20-1 to TRBJ2-5; 8 nucleotides match TRBD2. The CDR3 is 14 amino acids. Unmatched junction bases numbered 3, after V lost 1 base and J lost 2 bases. Germline-derived CDR1 and CDR2 are DFQATT and SNEGSKA (reference sequence). The CDR3 reads CSARGTSSQETQYF. CDR3 bases: TGCAGTGCTAGAGGGACTAGCTCACAAGAGACCCAGTACTTC.

This clonotype was detected ten times or more. The chain recombines TRBV12-5 with TRBJ1-6, with D perhaps TRBD1 (5 bases). CDR3 length equals 18 residues. Germline V CDR1 and CDR2: LGHNT, FRNRAP. V lost 5 bases and J lost 1, with 18 bases in between. The CDR3 coding sequence is TGTGCTAGTGGTCCCCGTGCAGGGTTTAAATCCTATAATTCACCCCTCCACTTT. It translates to CASGPRAGFKSYNSPLHF.

This clonotype occurred many times. The chain combines TRBV7-3 with TRBJ2-4; D unresolved. This CDR3 has 18 residues. Trimming cost V 5 bases and J 3 bases, with 23 bases left between them. Germline V CDR1 and CDR2: SGHTA, FQGTGA. The CDR3 DNA follows: TGTGCCAGCAGCCTCCCCCTAGTCACCCTCCCGGGCAAAAACATTCAGTACTTC. It is translated as CASSLPLVTLPGKNIQYF.

Details on this clonotype: A clone one base away is much larger, so this may be a read error. J is TRBJ2-4 and V is TRBV20-1; 7 nucleotides agree with TRBD1. The CDR3 covers 15 residues. The germline gives CDR1 DFQATT, CDR2 SNEGSKA (reference sequence). CDR3 protein: CSARRGQLAKNIKYF. The CDR3 coding sequence is TGCAGTGCTAGGAGGGGACAGCTAGCCAAAAACATTAAGTACTTC.

This clonotype was recorded many times. The rearrangement uses TRBV27 and TRBJ2-5; 11 nucleotides line up with TRBD2. Trimming removed 3 bases from V and 5 bases from J; junction bases left unmatched: 17. CDR1 and CDR2 (germline): MNHEY, SMNVEV (reference sequence). The length of the CDR3 is 19 residues. The CDR3 nucleotides are TGTGCCAGCAGTTTCCCCGTAGTAGCGGGAGGGCCCAATTGGGAGACCCAGTACTTC. This gives the protein CASSFPVVAGGPNWETQYF.

This clonotype was observed at least ten times. The chain carries TRBV4-1 and TRBJ1-1; D may be TRBD1 (6 bases). The CDR3 is 15 amino acids. Germline V gene lookup returns CDR1 MGHRA and CDR2 YSYEKL. Trimming took off 4 bases at V and 1 base at J, with 13 bases between the two ends. Written as DNA, the CDR3 is TGCGCCAGCAGCCGCTACAGGGTCCCGAACACTGAAGCTTTCTTT. The encoded protein is CASSRYRVPNTEAFF.

This clonotype was detected only a few times. The chain joins TRBV5-1 to TRBJ2-5; D is perhaps TRBD2 (5 bases). V was trimmed by 5 bases and J by 5 bases, leaving 16 bases between them. The CDR3 runs 14 residues. Germline V lookup: CDR1 SGHRS, CDR2 YFSETQ. The CDR3 sequence: CASSFGPRAETQYF. The CDR3 nucleotides read TGCGCCAGCAGTTTTGGACCGCGGGCGGAGACCCAGTACTTC. Together with reference TRBV5-1 and TRBJ2-5, the CDR3 gives the full variable domain: KAGVTQTPRYLIKTRGQQVTLSCSPISGHRSVSWYQQTPGQGLQFLFEYFSETQRNKGNFPGRFSGRQFSNSRSEMNVSTLELGDSALYLCASSFGPRAETQYFGPGTRLLVL.